The clone carrying this T cell receptor (beta chain) has just a few counts. Its antigen is not known. Measured with immunoSEQ multiplex PCR; TCRdb has only the in-frame clones, and not every one. The sample yields some 66,000 clones, 77% seen once. Trimming cost V 3 bases and J 0 bases, with 9 bases left between them. CDR1 and CDR2 from the germline V gene are SGHAT and FQDESV (reference sequence). This CDR3 has 15 amino acids. This sample stems from a study of OX40 agonist ivuxolimab in advanced cancers. Study-level findings and limits: Mean expanded clone counts were higher in CD8+ than CD4+ T cells.

The sequences come from CD4+ or CD8+ T cells sorted from blood, collected in a trial of the OX40 agonist ivuxolimab. The chain recombines TRBV11-1 with TRBJ2-1, with D possibly being TRBD2 (6 bases). This clonotype originated in an adult with an advanced solid tumor such as melanoma, head and neck, liver or kidney cancer. CDR3 nucleotide sequence: TGTGCCAGCAGCTTGGCGGGGTTCTCCTACAATGAGCAGTTCTTC. Translating it yields CASSLAGFSYNEQFF.